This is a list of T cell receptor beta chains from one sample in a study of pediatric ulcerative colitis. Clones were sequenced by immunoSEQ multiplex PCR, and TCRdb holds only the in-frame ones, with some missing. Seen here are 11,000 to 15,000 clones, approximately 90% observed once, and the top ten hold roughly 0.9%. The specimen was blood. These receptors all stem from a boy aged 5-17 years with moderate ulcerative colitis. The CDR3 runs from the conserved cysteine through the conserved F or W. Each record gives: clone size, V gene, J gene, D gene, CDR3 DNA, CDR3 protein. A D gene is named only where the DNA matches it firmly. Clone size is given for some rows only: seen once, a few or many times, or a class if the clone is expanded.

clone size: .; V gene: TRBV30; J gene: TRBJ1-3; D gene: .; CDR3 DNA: TGTGCCTGGAGATTAGGATACGAAGGAAACACCATATATTTT; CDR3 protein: CAWRLGYEGNTIYF
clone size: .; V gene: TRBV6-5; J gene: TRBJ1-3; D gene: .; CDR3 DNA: TGTGCCAGCAAGGGTACGGACGCCTCTGGAAACACCATATATTTT; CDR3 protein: CASKGTDASGNTIYF
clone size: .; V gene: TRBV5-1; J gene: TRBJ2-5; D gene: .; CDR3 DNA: TGCGCCAGCAGCTTTGAGGGCGGAGGGTACCAAGAGACCCAGTACTTC; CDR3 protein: CASSFEGGGYQETQYF
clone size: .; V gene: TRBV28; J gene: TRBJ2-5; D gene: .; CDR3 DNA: TGTGCCAGCCACGAAGTGGGGGGTATCCAAGAGACCCAGTACTTC; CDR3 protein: CASHEVGGIQETQYF
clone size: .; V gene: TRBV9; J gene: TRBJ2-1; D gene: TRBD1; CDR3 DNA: TGTGCCAGCAGCGGGGGGACAGAGCCCTACAATGAGCAGTTCTTC; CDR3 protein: CASSGGTEPYNEQFF
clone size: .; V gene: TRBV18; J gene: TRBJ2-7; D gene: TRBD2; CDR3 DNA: TGTGCCAGCTCAGCTCAGCGGGAGAAGGTGTACGAGCAGTACTTC; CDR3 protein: CASSAQREKVYEQYF
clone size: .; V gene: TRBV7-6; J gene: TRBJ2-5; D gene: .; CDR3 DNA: TGTGCCAGCAGCCGGACAGACCGCCAAGAGACCCAGTACTTC; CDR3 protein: CASSRTDRQETQYF
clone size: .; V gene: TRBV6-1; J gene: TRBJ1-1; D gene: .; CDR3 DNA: TGTGCCAGCAGTGAAGTCGCCCCAAACACTGAAGCTTTCTTT; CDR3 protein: CASSEVAPNTEAFF
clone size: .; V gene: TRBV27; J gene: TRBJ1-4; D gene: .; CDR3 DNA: TGTGCCAGCAGTTTGAGGGGGGTTGAGGAAAAACTGTTTTTT; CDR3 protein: CASSLRGVEEKLFF
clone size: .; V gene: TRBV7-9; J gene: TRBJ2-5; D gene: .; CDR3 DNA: TGTGCCAGCAGCTTAAGGAGGGAGACCCAGTACTTC; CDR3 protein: CASSLRRETQYF
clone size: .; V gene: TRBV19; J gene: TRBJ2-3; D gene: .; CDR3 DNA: TGTGCCAGTAGTATAAGGAATAGCAGACTCACAGATACGCAGTATTTT; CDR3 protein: CASSIRNSRLTDTQYF
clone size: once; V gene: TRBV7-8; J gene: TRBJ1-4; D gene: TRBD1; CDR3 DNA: TGTGCCAGCAGCTACTTCCGGGACAGGGAATCGAATGAAAAACTGTTTTTT; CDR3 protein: CASSYFRDRESNEKLFF
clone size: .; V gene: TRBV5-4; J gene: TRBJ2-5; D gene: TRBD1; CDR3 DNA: TGTGCCAGCAGCTCACGGGACAGGGGATCAGAGACCCAGTACTTC; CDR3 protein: CASSSRDRGSETQYF
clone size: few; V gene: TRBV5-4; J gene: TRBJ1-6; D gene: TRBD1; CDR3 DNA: TGTGCCAGCAGCGGTCAGGGGGATGGCTCACCCCTCCACTTT; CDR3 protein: CASSGQGDGSPLHF
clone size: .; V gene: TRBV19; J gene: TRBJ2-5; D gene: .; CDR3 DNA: TGTGCCAGTAGTATGGCTAGGGGATGGGGAGAGACCCAGTACTTC; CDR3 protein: CASSMARGWGETQYF
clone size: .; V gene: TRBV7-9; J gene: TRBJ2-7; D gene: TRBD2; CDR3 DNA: TGTGCCAGCAGCAAGACCTTGGGGGTAGCGGGGGACTACGAGCAGTACTTC; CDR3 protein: CASSKTLGVAGDYEQYF
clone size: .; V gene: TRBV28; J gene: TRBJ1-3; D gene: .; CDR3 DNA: TGTGCCAGCAGTTTCGTTGAGGGCGACATTGGAAACACCATATATTTT; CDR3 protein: CASSFVEGDIGNTIYF
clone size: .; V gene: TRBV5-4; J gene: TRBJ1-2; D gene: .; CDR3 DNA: TGTGCCAGCAGACCTGGGTGGGACTATGGCTACACCTTC; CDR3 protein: CASRPGWDYGYTF
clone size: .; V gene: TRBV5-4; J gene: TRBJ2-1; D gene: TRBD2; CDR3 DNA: TGTGCCAGCAGGGAAGCGGGGGGACGCTTTGACAATGAGCAGTTCTTC; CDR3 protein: CASREAGGRFDNEQFF
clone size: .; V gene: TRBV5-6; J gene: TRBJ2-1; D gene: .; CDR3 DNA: TGTGCCAGCAGAGTGGGACCTCTGGACAATGAGCAGTTCTTC; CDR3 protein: CASRVGPLDNEQFF
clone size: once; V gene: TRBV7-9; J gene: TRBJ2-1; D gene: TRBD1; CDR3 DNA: TGTGCCGGACAGGGTAGGCCAGACAATGAGCAGTTCTTC; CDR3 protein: CAGQGRPDNEQFF
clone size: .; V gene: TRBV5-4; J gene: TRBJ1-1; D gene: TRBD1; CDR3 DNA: TGTGCCAGCACTGGACAGGGGGGGAGTATGGCTGAAGCTTTCTTT; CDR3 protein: CASTGQGGSMAEAFF
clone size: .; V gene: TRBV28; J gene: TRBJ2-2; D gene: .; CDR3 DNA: TGTGCCAGCAGTTTCCCGGATGGGGAGCCTCGTGACACCGGGGAGCTGTTTTTT; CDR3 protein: CASSFPDGEPRDTGELFF
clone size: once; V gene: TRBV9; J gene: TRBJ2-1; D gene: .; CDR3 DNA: TGTGCCAGCAGCCAATTCAATGAGCAGTTCTTC; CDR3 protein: CASSQFNEQFF
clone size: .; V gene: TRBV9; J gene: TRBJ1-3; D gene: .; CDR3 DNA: TGTGCCAGCAGCTCCAGGGGACTCTCTGGAAACACCATATATTTT; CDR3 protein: CASSSRGLSGNTIYF
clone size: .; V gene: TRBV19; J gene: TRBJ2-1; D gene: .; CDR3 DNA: TGTGCCAGTACTCAGGAGAGTACCTACAATGAGCAGTTCTTC; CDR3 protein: CASTQESTYNEQFF
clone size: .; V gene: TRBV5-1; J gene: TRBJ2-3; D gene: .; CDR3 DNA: TGCGCCAGCACGCCCTCCCGGTTCGAGAGAGGACTAACCAGAGATAGCGGCACAGATACGCAGTATTTT; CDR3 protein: CASTPSRFERGLTRDSGTDTQYF
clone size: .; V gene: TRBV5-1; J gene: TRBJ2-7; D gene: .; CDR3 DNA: TGCGCCAGCAGCTTGGGTGGAGGGGGCGGATACGAGCAGTACTTC; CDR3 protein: CASSLGGGGGYEQYF
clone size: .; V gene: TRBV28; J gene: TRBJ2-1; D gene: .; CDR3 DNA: TGTGCCAGCAGTTTACTTTATGAGCAGTTCTTC; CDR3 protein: CASSLLYEQFF
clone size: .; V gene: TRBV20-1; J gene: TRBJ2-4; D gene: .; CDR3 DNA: TGCAGTGCTAGAGGGCAAAACATTCAGTACTTC; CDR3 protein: CSARGQNIQYF
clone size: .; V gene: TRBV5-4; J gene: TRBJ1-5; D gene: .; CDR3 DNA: TGTGCCAGCAGCTCGGGAGGGGCGCAGCCCCAGCATTTT; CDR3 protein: CASSSGGAQPQHF
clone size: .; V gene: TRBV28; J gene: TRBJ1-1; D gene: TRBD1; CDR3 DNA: TGTGCCAGCAGCTATCCTTCGTGGACAGGGGTTGTGGACACTGAAGCTTTCTTT; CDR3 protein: CASSYPSWTGVVDTEAFF
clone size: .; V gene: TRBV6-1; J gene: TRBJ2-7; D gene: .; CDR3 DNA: TGTGCCAGCAGGGGCGCGGGGGCGGAGTACGAGCAGTACTTC; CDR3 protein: CASRGAGAEYEQYF